The rows below give T cell receptor beta chains drawn from one sample of a study of CD8+ T cells in alopecia areata. The assay was immunoSEQ multiplex PCR, and TCRdb's table has in-frame clones only and misses some. Here the sample spans 150,000 to 200,000 clones, 45% to 65% being singletons. Specimen: CD4+ T cells sorted from blood, collected at week 4, from a patient treated with tofacitinib. These receptors were obtained from a human donor with alopecia areata. Each CDR3 is given with its conserved first and last residue. The D gene is left open where the match is weak. Only some rows state a clone size, as once, few, many or a class for expanded clones.

TGTGCCAGCAGCCTCACAGATACGCAGTATTTT CASSLTDTQYF TRBV11-2 NA 11 few TRBJ2-3
TGTGCCAGCAGCTTAGTGGGGGATGCTAACTATGGCTACACCTTC CASSLVGDANYGYTF TRBV7-2 NA 15 NA TRBJ1-2
TGTGCCTGGAGATATCTGGGGCAGCCCCAGCATTTT CAWRYLGQPQHF TRBV30 NA 12 few TRBJ1-5
TGCGCCAGCAGCCAAGCTCCGCGGCCCGGGACAGGGGATCAGCCCCAGCATTTT CASSQAPRPGTGDQPQHF TRBV4-1 TRBD1 18 NA TRBJ1-5
TGTGCCTGGAGCCAGGGGGCCCGTCCGGGCGCGGAGACCCAGTACTTC CAWSQGARPGAETQYF TRBV30 TRBD1 16 NA TRBJ2-5
TGTGCCAGCAGCTTAGTGGGTCGTAAAGGGAAACTACCCAACTACACCTTC CASSLVGRKGKLPNYTF TRBV7-9 NA 17 NA TRBJ1-2
TGTGCCTGGAGCCAAAACAGAGTGCCCTACTATGGCTACACCTTC CAWSQNRVPYYGYTF TRBV30 NA 15 few TRBJ1-2
TGTGCCAGCAACGCGGGACACATTAACTATGGCTACACCTTC CASNAGHINYGYTF TRBV28 NA 14 NA TRBJ1-2
TGTGCCACCAGCAGAGCACGGGCCACCTACGAGCAGTACTTC CATSRARATYEQYF TRBV15 NA 14 NA TRBJ2-7
TGCGCCAGCAGCTCGGGACAGGGAACTTACGAGCAGTACTTC CASSSGQGTYEQYF TRBV5-1 TRBD1 14 few TRBJ2-7
TGCAGCATCTCATTTGGGGCCTTCTCCTACAATGAGCAGTTCTTC CSISFGAFSYNEQFF TRBV29-1 NA 15 NA TRBJ2-1
TGTGCCAGCAGTCCCTGGACAGGGGGGGGCAATCAGCCCCAGCATTTT CASSPWTGGGNQPQHF TRBV25-1 TRBD1 16 NA TRBJ1-5
TGTGCCAGCAGCCCGCAGGGGGCTGGTCAGCCCCAGCATTTT CASSPQGAGQPQHF TRBV7-9 TRBD1 14 NA TRBJ1-5
TGTGCCAGCAGCTCGGGGATAAGCACAGATACGCAGTATTTT CASSSGISTDTQYF TRBV7-2 NA 14 NA TRBJ2-3
TGTGCCAGCAGTTTAGTTCGGGGAACTGAAGCTTTCTTT CASSLVRGTEAFF TRBV28 NA 13 few TRBJ1-1
TGTGCCAGCAGCTTGGCAGGGGAAGGGGCTGAAGCTTTCTTT CASSLAGEGAEAFF TRBV7-6 NA 14 NA TRBJ1-1
TGCGCCAGCAGCCAAAGTTTCGGGGGGCCGCGTTACTTC CASSQSFGGPRYF TRBV4-1 NA 13 once TRBJ2-4
TGTGCTAGTGGTTTGGTACTCGGGCGGGGGAAGGCTGCGGAGACCCAGTACTTC CASGLVLGRGKAAETQYF TRBV12-5 TRBD2 18 NA TRBJ2-5